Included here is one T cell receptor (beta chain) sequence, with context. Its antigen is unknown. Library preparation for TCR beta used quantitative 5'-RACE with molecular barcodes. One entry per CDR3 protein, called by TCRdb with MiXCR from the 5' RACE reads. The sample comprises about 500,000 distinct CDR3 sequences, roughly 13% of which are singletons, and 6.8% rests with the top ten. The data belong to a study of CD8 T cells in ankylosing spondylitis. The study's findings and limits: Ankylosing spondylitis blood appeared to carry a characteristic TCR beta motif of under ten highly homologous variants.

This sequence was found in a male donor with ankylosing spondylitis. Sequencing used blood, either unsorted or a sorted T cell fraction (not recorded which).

The CDR3 nucleotides are TGCAGTGCTAGACTCGGGACTGGAAACTATGGCTACACCTTC. Translating gives CSARLGTGNYGYTF. J is TRBJ1-2 and V is TRBV20-1; possible D gene TRBD1, 5 bases. The germline gives CDR1 DFQATT, CDR2 SNEGSKA (reference sequence). The CDR3 is made up of 14 amino acids. V was clipped by 2 bases and J by 2 bases, with 12 bases between them.